The next 5 T cell receptor beta chains were all read from a single sample in a study of cytomegalovirus exposure and HLA in healthy donors (TCRdb year 2017). Receptor libraries were prepared by the immunoSEQ multiplex PCR assay. The multiplex PCR relied on a mix of 60 forward primers for TCR Vbeta segments and 13 reverse primers for TCR Jbeta segments. TCRdb re-hosts the immuneACCESS table, in-frame sequences only. Its copies lack some clones; in the studies checked, an unresolved V gene accounts for under half of them, and the cause for the rest is not known. In all, the sample holds some 120,000 clones, and approximately 80% of those were seen once. In total, the top ten clones hold 1.5% to 2.5% of the sample. The specimen sequenced was PBMCs. Receptors originate from a man aged 18 to 35 in good health and CMV-seronegative.

The V gene is TRBV6-5, the J gene TRBJ2-1; D not certain. The CDR3 is made up of 16 amino acids. Trimming shortened V by 0 bases and J by 4 bases, and 13 bases separated the two germline ends. From germline, CDR1 is MNHEY and CDR2 SVGAGI. The CDR3 coding sequence is TGTGCCAGCAGTTACTCGACTTGGCGGCAGTACAATGAGCAGTTCTTC. This encodes CASSYSTWRQYNEQFF.

The rearrangement joins TRBV6-5 to TRBJ2-1; 8 bases are shared with TRBD1. CDR1 and CDR2 from the germline V gene are MNHEY and SVGAGI. The CDR3 sequence is 15 residues long. The V and J ends lost 5 bases and 5 bases, in that order; junction bases with no gene match: 8. DNA of the CDR3: TGTGCCAGCAGTCCCACCGGGACAGGACACAATGAGCAGTTCTTC. It is translated as CASSPTGTGHNEQFF.

The chain recombines TRBV4-2 with TRBJ2-3; 11 bases are a match to TRBD2. The CDR3 totals 16 residues. CDR1 is LGHNA and CDR2 is YNFKEQ in the germline V gene. V dropped 2 bases and J dropped 4; count of bases not matched to a gene: 5. CDR3: CASSQIAGGGADTQYF. CDR3 nucleotides: TGTGCCAGCAGCCAAATAGCGGGAGGGGGGGCAGATACGCAGTATTTT.

The chain uses TRBV7-2 and TRBJ2-7; D not certain. This CDR3 region has 14 residues. Trimming took off 0 bases at V and 2 bases at J, with 8 bases between the two ends. Germline CDR1 and CDR2: SGHTA and FQGNSA. The chain's CDR3 is CASSLAPGTYEQYF. The CDR3 coding sequence is TGTGCCAGCAGCTTAGCGCCCGGTACCTACGAGCAGTACTTC.

The chain is built from TRBV28 and TRBJ1-2, with D unresolved. Germline loops: CDR1 MDHEN, CDR2 SYDVKM. CDR3 length equals 11 residues. V was clipped by 4 bases and J by 5 bases, with 5 bases between them. In DNA, the CDR3 is TGTGCCAGCAGTTCGAGGTATGGCTACACCTTC. Amino acids: CASSSRYGYTF.